This T cell receptor (beta chain) was sequenced during a study of post-analysis software for immune sequencing data (dated by TCRdb to between 2015 and 2017). Background on the whole study: Disease courses on record covered relapsing-remitting, secondary progressive and progressive-relapsing multiple sclerosis, though some patients had no subtype annotation. The patient repertoires were compared against 11 previously published healthy control repertoires obtained from donors aged 6 to 25 years. A subset of samples was prepared in parallel using single-end sample barcoding, then pooled and co-amplified after Illumina adapter ligation. Study-wide conclusions, independent of this receptor: Multiple sclerosis patients had significantly lower normalized Chao1 diversity than controls, a result that suggests substantial peripheral T-cell clonal expansion. Direct clustering with F measure showed strong co-clustering of samples prepared in the same batch, prompting a batch-effect correction. Significantly higher frequencies in patients than in controls were found for several TRBV segments, including TRBV5-6, TRBV5-1 and TRBV20-1. The control group was slightly older than the multiple sclerosis patient group.

Library construction relied on PCR. The data were produced on an Illumina HiSeq 2500. Unique molecular identifiers were incorporated into TCR beta cDNA libraries to reduce PCR and sequencing biases. Per 1 to 10 million input T cells, 500,000 or so cDNA molecules were obtained, such that each molecule approximated one T cell. The same protocol used for the earlier healthy control dataset was applied to prepare and sequence the patient libraries. Within a given batch, samples were prepared together, multiplexed and sequenced on the same HiSeq lane. Per the source publication's procedure: Raw barcoded reads were processed with MIGEC, discarding single-read molecular identifier groups before consensus assembly and CDR3 extraction. Clonotype tables were post-analysed with VDJtools, and diversity was normalized by down-sampling all datasets to the smallest sample size. In repertoire overlap clustering, CDR3 amino acid sequences, but not nucleotide sequences, were matched to correct batch-related cross-sample contamination. TCRdb itself trimmed the public reads at Q25 with fastp, ran MiXCR and retained productive beta chains. One record per CDR3 amino acid sequence lists the most common genes and DNA. V and J calls and clone size were set by TCRdb, not the authors. The sample contains under 200,000 distinct CDR3 sequences, around 34% of them found a single time. The ten largest clones capture approximately 30% of the sample.

This clonotype has just a few counts. It has no known antigen specificity. One junction end disagrees with the germline gene, perhaps due to a read error. As encoded in the germline V gene, CDR1 is SQVTM while CDR2 is ANQGSEA. The CDR3 measures 14 amino acids from cysteine to phenylalanine. The only DNA kept is the CDR3, 42 bases in frame from the first base. The time point label, as the study defines it: second blood draw from one MS patient after hematopoietic stem cell transplantation. To demonstrate the VDJtools post-analysis software, the study profiled TCR beta repertoires from the peripheral blood of 10 to 15 young patients with multiple sclerosis. The patients with multiple sclerosis were children and adolescents between about 6 and 17 years of age.

The starting material was blood, obtained after autologous hematopoietic stem cell transplantation. The clonotype originates from a girl aged 10 to 17 with multiple sclerosis. Donor details come from another sample of the same person, matched by shared clones. The chain couples TRBV29-1 to TRBJ2-1, with a weak D call of TRBD1 (6 bases match). The CDR3 here reads CSVASDSPYDEQFF. The nucleotide sequence is given as TGCAGCGTTGCGTCGGACAGCCCCTACGATGAGCAGTTCTTC.